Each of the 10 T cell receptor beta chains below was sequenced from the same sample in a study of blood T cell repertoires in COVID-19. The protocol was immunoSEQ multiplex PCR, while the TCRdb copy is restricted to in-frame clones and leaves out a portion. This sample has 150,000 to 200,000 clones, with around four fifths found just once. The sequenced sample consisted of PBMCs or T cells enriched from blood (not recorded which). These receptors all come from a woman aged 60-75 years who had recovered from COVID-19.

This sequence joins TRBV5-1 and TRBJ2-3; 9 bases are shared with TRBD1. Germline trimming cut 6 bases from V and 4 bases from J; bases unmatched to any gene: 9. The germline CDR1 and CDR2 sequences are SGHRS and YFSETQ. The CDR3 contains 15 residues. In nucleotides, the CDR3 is TGCGCCAGCACCTACCAGGGACAGGGATCAGATACGCAGTATTTT. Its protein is CASTYQGQGSDTQYF. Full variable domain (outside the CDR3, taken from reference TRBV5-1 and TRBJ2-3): KAGVTQTPRYLIKTRGQQVTLSCSPISGHRSVSWYQQTPGQGLQFLFEYFSETQRNKGNFPGRFSGRQFSNSRSEMNVSTLELGDSALYLCASTYQGQGSDTQYFGPGTRLTVL.

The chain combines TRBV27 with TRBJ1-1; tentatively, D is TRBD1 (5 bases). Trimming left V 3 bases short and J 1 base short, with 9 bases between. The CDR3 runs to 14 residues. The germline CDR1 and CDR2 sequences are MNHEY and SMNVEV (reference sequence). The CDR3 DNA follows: TGTGCCAGCAGTTTTCTTGGGGCGAACACTGAAGCTTTCTTT. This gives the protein CASSFLGANTEAFF.

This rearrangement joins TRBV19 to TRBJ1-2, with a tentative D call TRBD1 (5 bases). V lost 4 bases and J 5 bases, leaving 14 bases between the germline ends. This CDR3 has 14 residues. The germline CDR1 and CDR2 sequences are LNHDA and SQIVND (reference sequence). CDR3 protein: CASSTRDSGYGYTF. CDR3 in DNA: TGTGCCAGTAGTACTAGGGACTCGGGATATGGCTACACCTTC.

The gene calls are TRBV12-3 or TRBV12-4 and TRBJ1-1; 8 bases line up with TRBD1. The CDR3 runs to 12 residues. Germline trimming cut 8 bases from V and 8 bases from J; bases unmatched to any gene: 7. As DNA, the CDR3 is TGTGCCAGCGAGCCAGGGGGCGGGGAAGCTTTCTTT. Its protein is CASEPGGGEAFF.

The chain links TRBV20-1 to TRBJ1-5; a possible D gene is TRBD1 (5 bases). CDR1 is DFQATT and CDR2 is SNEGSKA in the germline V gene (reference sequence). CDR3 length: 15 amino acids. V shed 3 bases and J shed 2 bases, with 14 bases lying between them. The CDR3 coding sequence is TGCAGTGCTAGTCGGGGGTCCAGTGGCAATCAGCCCCAGCATTTT. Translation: CSASRGSSGNQPQHF.

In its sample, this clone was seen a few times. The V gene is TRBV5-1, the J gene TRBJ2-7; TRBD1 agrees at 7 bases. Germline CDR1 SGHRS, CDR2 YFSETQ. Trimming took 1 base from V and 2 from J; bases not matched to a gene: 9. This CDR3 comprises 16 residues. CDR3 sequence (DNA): TGCGCCAGCAGCTTGCTCGGGACAGCTTCAGCCTACGAGCAGTACTTC. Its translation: CASSLLGTASAYEQYF.

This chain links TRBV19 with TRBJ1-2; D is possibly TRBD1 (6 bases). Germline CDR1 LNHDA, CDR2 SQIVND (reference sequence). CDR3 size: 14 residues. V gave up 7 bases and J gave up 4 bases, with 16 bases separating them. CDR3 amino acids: CASTISGTPYGYTF. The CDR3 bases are TGTGCCAGTACCATCTCCGGGACACCCTATGGCTACACCTTC.

The CDR3 sequence: CASRTSGGFGDTQYF. The CDR3 coding sequence is TGTGCCAGCCGGACTAGCGGGGGGTTCGGAGATACGCAGTATTTT. The chain joins TRBV10-3 to TRBJ2-3; 14 bases align to TRBD2. Germline V gives CDR1 ENHRY, CDR2 SYGVKD. The CDR3 is made up of 15 amino acids. The V and J ends lost 10 bases and 5 bases, in that order; junction bases with no gene match: 8.

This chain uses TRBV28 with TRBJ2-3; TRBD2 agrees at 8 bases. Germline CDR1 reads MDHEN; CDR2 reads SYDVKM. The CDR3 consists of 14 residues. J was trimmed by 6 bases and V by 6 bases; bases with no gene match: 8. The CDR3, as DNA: TGTGCCAGCAGCCTATCGGGGGGGCTCGATACGCAGTATTTT. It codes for CASSLSGGLDTQYF.

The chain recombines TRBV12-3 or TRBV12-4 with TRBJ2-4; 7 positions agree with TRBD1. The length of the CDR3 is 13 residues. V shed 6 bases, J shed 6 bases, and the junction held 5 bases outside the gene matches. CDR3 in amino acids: CASSRTGLNIQYF. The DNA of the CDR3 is TGTGCCAGCAGCCGGACAGGATTAAACATTCAGTACTTC.